This T cell receptor beta chain was obtained from a study of cytomegalovirus exposure and HLA in healthy donors (dated by TCRdb to 2016 to 2017). For the study in its entirety: In an earlier analysis of several hundred of the donors, 250 to 300 Gb of sequence data and some 120 million unique TCR beta sequences from 180 million or so T cells were reported. Both class I and class II loci were covered by HLA typing, at four-digit resolution. Genome-wide SNP genotypes for about 60% of the roughly 670 donors were used in a later genetic analysis, which treated that subset as a discovery cohort. To study patterns of TCR occurrence, a later analysis re-analyzed previously published TCR beta repertoires from around 670 donors and added high-resolution HLA genotyping. The study was designed to test whether signatures of past pathogen exposure could be identified by cataloging public T cell receptors. An early release that covered 640 HLA-typed donors contained about 300 gigabases of sequencing data and approximately 85 million unique TCR sequences. The number of typed donors differed by locus: about 620-640 for A, B, C, DRB1 and DQB1; 500 to 550 for DQA1; some 590 for DPA1; and some 430 for DPB1. The study profiled the T cell repertoires of approximately 700 subjects by immunosequencing and related them to cytomegalovirus serostatus. Donor age, sex, ethnicity and CMV serostatus were compiled alongside the repertoire data. In the later analysis, no new phenotypic data were used to find candidate immune exposures; instead, reliance was placed on TCR beta sequences and their occurrence across donors. To predict cytomegalovirus infection status, the study combined high-throughput TCR immunosequencing, statistical association of individual TCRs with disease status, and machine learning. Across approximately 400 genotyped donors of the cohort, an average of roughly 250,000 unique TCR beta nucleotide sequences per donor were sequenced, and roughly a sixth of those sequences were non-productive. Four or five DR-DQ haplotypes were treated as single units for association and clustering because of strong linkage in the cohort. To decide whether each TCR beta V gene segment behaved as functional or pseudogenic, an earlier analysis of over 500 of the donors relied on high-throughput TCR beta sequencing. Of the approximately 370 genotyped donors, approximately 80% were placed in the genetic ancestry cluster associated with self-reported Caucasian donors. Along with the roughly 610-subject first cohort, a separate validation cohort of over 90 different subjects was used. All discovery cohort repertoires had been generated on a single sequencing platform. What the study reported, not specific to this receptor: Correlated functional status among segregating V segments might be attributable to linkage disequilibrium, but an unknown experimental factor could not be ruled out. The 87-base-pair reads could not distinguish some IMGT-functional V segments, including TRBV6-2 and TRBV6-3, so those segments were excluded. A later genetic analysis associated a missense DCLRE1C variant with V-gene and J-gene trimming of TCR beta chains, and an independent cohort replicated the association. The classifier was reported to diagnose cytomegalovirus status with high specificity and sensitivity in both the original cohort and the validation cohort. According to a later analysis, TCR association rates differed among HLA loci, with DRB1 alleles showing the most associated TCRs and HLA-C alleles showing the fewest. Because counts were too low, 15 to 20 rarely observed V segments, including chromosome 9 orphons, were left out of the earlier analysis of approximately 500 of the donors. While some public TCRs were present in many individuals, most TCR sequences turned up only very rarely across donors. Roughly uniform sequencing depth across donors was assumed in presence/absence analyses, although this assumption may not hold. In this cohort, only TCR beta chains were sequenced, and detectable features were limited by the absence of alpha or paired-chain data. A few of the identified cytomegalovirus-associated TCR beta chains were confirmed in vitro to be specific for cytomegalovirus antigens. It was suggested by the authors that the approach could potentially be generalized to other disease states and immunological phenotypes. HLA typing was unavailable for some donors at each locus, so association tests used only the typed subset. A group of highly shared sequence variants was considered likely to be a technical artifact of the sequencing pipeline. Compared with the roughly 700-donor mean, donors in an Asian-associated ancestry cluster had fewer N-insertions in productive TCRs, according to a later genetic analysis. When HLA alleles, especially DR and DQ, strongly co-occurred, attributing TCR associations to individual alleles was difficult. According to a later analysis, parvovirus B19, influenza, CMV and Epstein-Barr virus appeared linked to several top co-occurrence clusters. In the study, 150 to 200 TCR beta chains were listed as associated with cytomegalovirus. Compared with equally common non-associated chains, HLA-associated TCR beta chains in a later analysis were more clonally expanded and had lower generation probabilities. Most CMV-associated TCR beta chains appeared to be HLA-restricted in a later analysis, and the HLA associations seemed to be driven largely by CMV exposure. A further reported finding was that TCR beta sequences accurately predicted the HLA-A and HLA-B alleles for most subjects in the first cohort. A later analysis associated 15,000 to 20,000 TCR beta sequences with specific HLA alleles at a false discovery rate of 0.05. Broadly in line with IMGT annotations, most TCR beta V segments showed up in productive rearrangements about 90% or about 30% of the time in an earlier analysis of 450 to 750 of the donors. CMV serostatus was the only immune exposure information available for the cohort.

Spanning cysteine to phenylalanine, the CDR3 consists of 15 amino acids. Only the CDR3 portion is preserved as DNA: 45 bases, with reading frame beginning at the first base. CDR1 and CDR2 are drawn from the germline V gene (reference sequence): MNHEY, SMNVEV. Trimmed from V: 5 bases; trimmed from J: 7 bases; junction bases lacking a gene match: 11. The cohort comprised 666 healthy bone marrow donors. At the time of sampling, every cohort member was nominally healthy, though immune exposures that went unrecorded were likely present. The donor tested CMV seronegative, placing the donor among the approximately 360 seronegative members of the cohort. Each donor provided a peripheral blood sample, and peripheral blood mononuclear cells were used for TCR beta sequencing. Genomic DNA extraction from the blood cell samples was performed with the Qiagen DNeasy Blood Extraction Kit. Libraries were constructed by the immunoSEQ multiplex PCR assay. For the multiplex PCR, a mixture combining 60 forward primers for TCR Vbeta segments and 13 reverse primers for TCR Jbeta segments was used. Amplification of the CDR3 region of rearranged TCR beta genes was performed with a multiplex PCR assay on genomic DNA. The Illumina HiSeq System was used to sequence the amplified TCR beta libraries as 87-base-pair reads. As for the authors' bioinformatics: A later analysis counted about 80 million unique TCR beta chains across the 666 repertoires, and 10 million to 12 million of these chains were shared by at least two donors. Raw reads were error-corrected and collapsed into unique sequences by a nearest-neighbor algorithm in which closely related sequences were merged to remove PCR and sequencing errors. V, D and J gene segments were assigned by aligning CDR3 sequences to IMGT reference sequences. For a sequence to be retained, at least a six-nucleotide match to both a V gene segment and a J gene segment was required. A rearrangement counted as productive if the CDR3 had no stop codons and remained in frame with V and J, and every other rearrangement counted as non-productive. Following IMGT convention, CDR3 was defined as the stretch from the second conserved V-encoded cysteine up to the conserved J-encoded phenylalanine. In an earlier analysis of around 600 of the donors, sequences lacking an unambiguous match to a single V gene segment were excluded. In an earlier analysis of several hundred of the donors, a V segment was called functional when productive rearrangements were above 56.7%, and segregating when the standard deviation between donors exceeded 5%. To diagnose cytomegalovirus status from the catalog of TCR beta chain sequences, a statistical classification framework was built. In a later analysis, V and J genes were assigned by comparing TCR nucleotide sequences against IMGT/GENE-DB human TR gene sequences. The TCRdist pipeline was used in a later analysis to assign CDR3 sequences and most-parsimonious VDJ recombination scenarios. In a later analysis, each TCR beta chain was defined by its CDR3 amino acid sequence together with its V-gene family, and reads lacking a unique V-gene family were excluded. As a way to deal with suspected cross-contamination and a sequencing artifact, a later analysis dropped under 600 nucleotide sequences that were highly shared and had low generation probability. For each public chain, a later analysis derived a clonal expansion index from normalized ranks of inferred template counts within each repertoire. A later analysis computed generation probabilities with a VDJ recombination model fitted to out-of-frame rearrangements, and checked the results against IGoR. In a later analysis, hypergeometric tests were used to score TCR-TCR, TCR-HLA and TCR-CMV co-occurrence, with a repertoire-size bias correction applied to TCR pairs. To estimate false discovery rates, a later analysis permuted the HLA or CMV assignments 20 times. In a later analysis, co-occurring TCRs were grouped with DBSCAN, and TCRdist sequence similarity was added when clustering was performed within HLA-allele-positive subsets. Repertoires with fewer than 30,000 or more than 120,000 public chains were left out of co-occurrence clustering, as were about 5 repertoires with anomalous nucleotide sharing. This immuneACCESS table, as held by TCRdb, lists in-frame sequences with V and J called but not all clones. Of the missing ones, under half trace to an unresolved V gene in checked studies; the others have no known cause. For V, J and clone size, that table is used; D and trimming come from the DNA. The sample yields about 130,000 clones; about 78% were counted once. Together, the top ten hold around 1.2% of the sample.

This clone was seen only once. Its binding antigen is unknown. Base qualities are missing; no much larger clone stands one base away. Sequenced material: PBMCs. The chain is encoded by TRBV27 joined to TRBJ1-5; the junction holds 7 bases that match TRBD1. The sequence came from a man between 50 and 59 years old in good health and CMV-seronegative. The nucleotides are TGTGCCAGCAGTCCACGACAGGGCAGCGGCCAGCCCCAGCATTTT. Its translation reads: CASSPRQGSGQPQHF.